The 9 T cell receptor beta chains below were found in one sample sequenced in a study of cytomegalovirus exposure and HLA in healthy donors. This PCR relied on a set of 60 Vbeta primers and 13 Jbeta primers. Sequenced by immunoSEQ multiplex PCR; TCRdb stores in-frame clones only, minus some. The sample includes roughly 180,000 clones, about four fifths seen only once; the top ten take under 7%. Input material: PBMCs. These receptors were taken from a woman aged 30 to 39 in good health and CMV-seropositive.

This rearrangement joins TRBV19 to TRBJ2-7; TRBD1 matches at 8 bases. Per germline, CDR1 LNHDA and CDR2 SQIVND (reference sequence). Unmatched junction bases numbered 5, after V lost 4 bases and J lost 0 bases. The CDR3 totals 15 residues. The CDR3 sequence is CASSKDRGVSYEQYF. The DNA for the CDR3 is TGTGCCAGTAGTAAAGACAGGGGAGTCTCCTACGAGCAGTACTTC.

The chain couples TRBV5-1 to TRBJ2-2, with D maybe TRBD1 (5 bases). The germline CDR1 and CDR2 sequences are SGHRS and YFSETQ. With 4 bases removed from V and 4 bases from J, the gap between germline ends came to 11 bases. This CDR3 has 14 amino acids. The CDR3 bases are TGCGCCAGCAGCCCCGACAGAGTCACCGGGGAGCTGTTTTTT. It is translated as CASSPDRVTGELFF.

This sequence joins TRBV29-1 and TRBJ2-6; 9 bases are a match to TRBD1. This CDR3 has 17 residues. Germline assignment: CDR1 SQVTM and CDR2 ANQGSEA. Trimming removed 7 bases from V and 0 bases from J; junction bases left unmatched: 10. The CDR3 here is CSAINRDRVSGANVLTF. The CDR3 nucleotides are TGCAGCGCCATCAACCGGGACAGGGTCTCTGGGGCCAACGTCCTGACTTTC.

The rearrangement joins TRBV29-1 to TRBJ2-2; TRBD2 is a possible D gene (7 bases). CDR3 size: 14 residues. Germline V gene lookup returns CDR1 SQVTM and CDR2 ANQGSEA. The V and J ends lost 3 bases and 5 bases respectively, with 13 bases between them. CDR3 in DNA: TGCAGCGTTGACGAGGGGGGGGGTACCGGGGAGCTGTTTTTT. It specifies CSVDEGGGTGELFF.

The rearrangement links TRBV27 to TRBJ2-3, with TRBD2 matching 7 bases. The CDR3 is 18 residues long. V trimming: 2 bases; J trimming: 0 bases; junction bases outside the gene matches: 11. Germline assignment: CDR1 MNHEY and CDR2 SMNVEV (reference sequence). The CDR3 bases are TGTGCCAGCAGTTTAGGAGGAGCGGGGTGGTCTAGCACAGATACGCAGTATTTT. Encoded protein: CASSLGGAGWSSTDTQYF.

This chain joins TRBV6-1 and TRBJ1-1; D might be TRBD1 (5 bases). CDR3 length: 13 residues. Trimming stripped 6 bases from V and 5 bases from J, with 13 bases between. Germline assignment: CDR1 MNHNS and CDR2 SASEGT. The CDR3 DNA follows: TGTGCCAGCAGGACCGGGCCAGGGACTGAAGCTTTCTTT. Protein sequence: CASRTGPGTEAFF.

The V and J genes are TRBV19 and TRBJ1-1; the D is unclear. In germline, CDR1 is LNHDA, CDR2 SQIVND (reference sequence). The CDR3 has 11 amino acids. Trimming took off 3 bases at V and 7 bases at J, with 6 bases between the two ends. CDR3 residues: CASSIGLEAFF. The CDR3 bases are TGTGCCAGTAGTATCGGACTTGAAGCTTTCTTT.

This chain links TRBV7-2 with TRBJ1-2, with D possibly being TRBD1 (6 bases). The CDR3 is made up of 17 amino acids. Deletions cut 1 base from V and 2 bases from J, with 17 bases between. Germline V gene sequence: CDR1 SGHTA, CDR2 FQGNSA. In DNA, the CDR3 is TGTGCCAGCAGCTTAGGGCTTAGGGCAGGGGCCAACTATGGCTACACCTTC. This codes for CASSLGLRAGANYGYTF.

Here the CDR3 reads CASSLGTRGETQYF. The CDR3 DNA reads as TGTGCCAGCAGCCTGGGGACTAGAGGGGAGACCCAGTACTTC. This rearrangement joins TRBV5-6 to TRBJ2-5, with TRBD2 identical over 8 bases. Per germline, CDR1 SGHDT and CDR2 YYEEEE. The CDR3 consists of 14 residues. With V trimmed by 4 bases and J by 5 bases, 7 bases remained unmatched.